The rows below give T cell receptor beta chains drawn from one sample of a study of T-cell memory formation after mild COVID-19. TCRdb redid the calling of the 5' RACE reads with MiXCR, one entry per CDR3 protein. This sample has about 270,000 distinct CDR3 sequences, with approximately 15% found just once. Sequencing input: PBMCs or a T cell subset sorted from them (not recorded which). These receptors were collected from an adult woman who had mild COVID-19 (a few samples of this study predate the infection). Cell type and time point are not known. CDR3s include the opening cysteine and the closing phenylalanine or tryptophan. A D gene is named only where the DNA matches it firmly. Clone size is given for some rows only: seen once, a few or many times, or a class if the clone is expanded.

-,TRBJ2-6,-,TRBV12-3/TRBV12-4,TGTGCCAGCACCAAAGGGGGAGGCGGGGCCAACGTCCTGACTTTT,CASTKGGGGANVLTF
few,TRBJ2-3,-,TRBV24-1,TGTGCCACCTCGAGTTTCGGAGATACGCAGTATTTT,CATSSFGDTQYF
few,TRBJ2-7,TRBD2,TRBV20-1,TGCAGTGCTAGACCCCATCTAGCGGGAGAGTACGAGCAGTACTTC,CSARPHLAGEYEQYF
-,TRBJ2-7,-,TRBV19,TGTGCCAGTAGTATGTCCCCCCTCTACGAGCAGTACTTC,CASSMSPLYEQYF
-,TRBJ2-3,TRBD2,TRBV5-1,TGCGCCAGCAGCCTATCTAGCGGGAGCTCAGATACGCAGTATTTT,CASSLSSGSSDTQYF
few,TRBJ1-1,TRBD1,TRBV15,TGTGCCACCAGTCCAGGGACAGGGGGTCTCGGAGCTTTCTTT,CATSPGTGGLGAFF
few,TRBJ2-1,TRBD1,TRBV6-2/TRBV6-3,TGTGCCAGCAGATCGGACAGGGGGCTGGGATCCTACAATGAGCAGTTCTTC,CASRSDRGLGSYNEQFF
-,TRBJ1-1,TRBD1,TRBV5-1,TGCGCCAGCACCCCGGGACAGGGTATAAACACTGAAGCTTTCTTT,CASTPGQGINTEAFF
few,TRBJ2-4,-,TRBV24-1,TGTGCCACCAGTGACCCAGGGGAGGCAAAAAACATTCAGTACTTC,CATSDPGEAKNIQYF
few,TRBJ1-3,-,TRBV12-3/TRBV12-4,TGTGCCAGCAGTTTATCGCAGGTTCATCTGTCTGGAAACACCATATATTTT,CASSLSQVHLSGNTIYF
few,TRBJ2-7,-,TRBV25-1,TGTGCCAGCAGTGACCCGACAGCTAGCTCCTACGAGCAGTACTTC,CASSDPTASSYEQYF
few,TRBJ2-1,-,TRBV5-1,TGCGCCAGCAGCAGGGACGCTAACAATGAGCAGTTCTTC,CASSRDANNEQFF
-,TRBJ2-3,TRBD2,TRBV15,TGTGCCACCAGCAGAGGGACTAGCGGGAGGAGGGCAGATACGCAGTATTTT,CATSRGTSGRRADTQYF
-,TRBJ2-1,TRBD2,TRBV3-1,TGTGCCAGCAGCCAAGTTCTGACTAGCGGGGAGCAGTTCTTC,CASSQVLTSGEQFF
few,TRBJ2-7,-,TRBV5-1,TGCGCCAGCAGCTTGTCACCAGGGAGCGCCTACGAGCAGTACTTC,CASSLSPGSAYEQYF
-,TRBJ1-2,-,TRBV4-1,TGCGCCAGCAGCCTCCTGGGAAGGGAACCAATTTATGGCTACACCTTC,CASSLLGREPIYGYTF
many,TRBJ2-5,-,TRBV5-1,TGCGCCAGCAGCCGCGGGACATACCAAGAGACCCAGTACTTC,CASSRGTYQETQYF
many,TRBJ2-3,-,TRBV7-3,TGTGCCAGCAGCTCCCCTCCCACAGATACGCAGTATTTT,CASSSPPTDTQYF
-,TRBJ1-1,-,TRBV30,TGTGCCTGGAGTGTCCAGGGGCACACTGAAGCTTTCTTT,CAWSVQGHTEAFF
-,TRBJ2-7,TRBD1,TRBV5-1,TGCGCCAGCAGCAGACCAGGGGGTAATAACGAGCAGTACTTC,CASSRPGGNNEQYF
few,TRBJ2-1,TRBD1,TRBV20-1,TGCAGTGCTTTCGGGACAGGATGGAATGAGCAGTTCTTC,CSAFGTGWNEQFF
-,TRBJ2-7,-,TRBV12-3/TRBV12-4,TGTGCCAGCAGTCGACTAGCCTACGAGCAGTACTTC,CASSRLAYEQYF
few,TRBJ2-5,-,TRBV12-3/TRBV12-4,TGTGCCACCGCCGGAAGTTTAGCGGTCCAAGAGACCCAGTACTTC,CATAGSLAVQETQYF
-,TRBJ2-7,-,TRBV11-3,TGTGCCAGCAAATTTCTTTCCCCAGACGAGCAGTACTTC,CASKFLSPDEQYF
few,TRBJ2-2,TRBD1,TRBV4-1,TGCGCCAGCAGCCAAGACAGGGGGCTGAACACCGGGGAGCTGTTTTTT,CASSQDRGLNTGELFF
-,TRBJ1-2,-,TRBV4-1,TGCGCCAGCAGACGCCCCGGGTATGGCTACACCTTC,CASRRPGYGYTF
once,TRBJ1-1,-,TRBV7-9,TGTGCCAGCAGCTTGCCTACCGACAGCACTGAAGCTTTCTTT,CASSLPTDSTEAFF
-,TRBJ2-3,-,TRBV10-3,TGTGCCATCAGTGAGCCGGACCTCCCAGCAGATACGCAGTATTTT,CAISEPDLPADTQYF
many,TRBJ2-1,-,TRBV24-1,TGTGCCACCAGTGATAATGGACGGGGGAACTACAATGAGCAGTTCTTC,CATSDNGRGNYNEQFF
-,TRBJ1-1,TRBD1,TRBV18,TGTGCCAGCTCCACCACGAGGACAGGGGGTCTCACCGGGAACACTGAAGCTTTCTTT,CASSTTRTGGLTGNTEAFF
-,TRBJ2-5,TRBD1,TRBV15,TGTGCCACCAGCAGAGATGGGACAGGGAAGGTGGAGACCCAGTACTTC,CATSRDGTGKVETQYF
-,TRBJ2-5,TRBD2,TRBV18,TGTGCCAGCTCACCACGCTTAGCGGGCCAAGAGACCCAGTACTTC,CASSPRLAGQETQYF
-,TRBJ1-2,TRBD1,TRBV5-5,TGTGCCAGCAGCGAACGGACAGGGTCACTTTTGGGGGGCTACACCTTC,CASSERTGSLLGGYTF
few,TRBJ2-1,TRBD2,TRBV5-6,TGTGCCAGCAGCTTGGCTCTCACTAGCGGGGGGAGTGAGCAGTTCTTC,CASSLALTSGGSEQFF
-,TRBJ2-7,TRBD1,TRBV11-1,TGTGCCAGCAGCCCCCCGGGACAGCCCTACGAGCAGTACTTC,CASSPPGQPYEQYF
many,TRBJ2-2,TRBD1,TRBV7-8,TGTGCCAGCAGCTTAAACCGGGACAGGGGGTCCACCGGGGAGCTGTTTTTT,CASSLNRDRGSTGELFF
-,TRBJ2-4,-,TRBV12-3/TRBV12-4,TGTGCCAGCAGCAACGGGTTCCTAGCCAAAAACATTCAGTACTTC,CASSNGFLAKNIQYF
few,TRBJ2-5,-,TRBV29-1,TGCAGCGTTGAATGGCAAAAAGAGACCCAGTACTTC,CSVEWQKETQYF
many,TRBJ2-1,TRBD2,TRBV5-1,TGCGCCAGCAGCCAGGGACTAGCGAGCACCTACAATGAGCAGTTCTTC,CASSQGLASTYNEQFF
-,TRBJ1-5,-,TRBV19,TGTGCCAGTAGTATACAGCGCAATCAGCCCCAGCATTTT,CASSIQRNQPQHF
-,TRBJ2-7,TRBD1,TRBV6-5,TGTGCCAGCAGTTACTGGACAGGGGGCTCCTACGAGCAGTACTTC,CASSYWTGGSYEQYF
many,TRBJ1-1,TRBD1,TRBV12-3/TRBV12-4,TGTGCCAGCAGTCCGACAGGGGGGAACACTGAAGCTTTCTTT,CASSPTGGNTEAFF
few,TRBJ2-7,TRBD1,TRBV9,TGTGCCAGCAGCGTACGGGAACAGGGGGCTTACTACGAGCAGTACTTC,CASSVREQGAYYEQYF
few,TRBJ2-7,-,TRBV7-8,TGTGCCAGCAGCTTAGGACGCCGGAGCGACGAGCAGTACTTC,CASSLGRRSDEQYF
-,TRBJ1-1,-,TRBV12-3/TRBV12-4,TGTGCCAGCAGTAGTCCGGGATTGGCGACTGAAGCTTTCTTT,CASSSPGLATEAFF
few,TRBJ2-1,-,TRBV11-2,TGTGCCAGCAGCTTAGCAGTTCCGTTCTTC,CASSLAVPFF
-,TRBJ2-5,-,TRBV24-1,TGTGCCACCAGTGACGCTGCTGGGACTCGACCTGCGGAGACCCAGTACTTC,CATSDAAGTRPAETQYF
-,TRBJ1-6,TRBD1,TRBV5-6,TGTGCCAGCAGCTGGGGACAGGGCCATAATTCACCCCTCCACTTT,CASSWGQGHNSPLHF
many,TRBJ2-1,TRBD1,TRBV7-6,TGTGCCAGCAGCCACCGACTTACCGGGACAGGCAATGAGCAGTTCTTC,CASSHRLTGTGNEQFF
-,TRBJ2-3,TRBD2,TRBV5-1,TGCGCCAGCAGCTTTCAGCGGGGAACCTTAGATACGCAGTATTTT,CASSFQRGTLDTQYF